Each of the 29 T cell receptor beta chains below was sequenced from the same sample in a study of cytomegalovirus exposure and HLA in healthy donors. Vbeta (60) and Jbeta (13) primers were used in the PCR. Sequencing used immunoSEQ multiplex PCR; TCRdb keeps in-frame clones, though not all of them. The data show around 150,000 clones, 55% to 75% seen once. The sequenced sample consisted of PBMCs. These receptor sequences come from a man aged 50 to 60 in good health and CMV-seropositive.

As concerns this clone: The same CDR3 can be traced to other DNA sequences in this sample. V gene TRBV11-3 combines with J gene TRBJ2-6; a weak D match, TRBD2 (6 bases). The CDR3 spans 19 residues. V was cut by 2 bases and J by 1 base, with 18 bases left in between. Per the germline V gene, CDR1 is SGHNT and CDR2 is YENEEA. DNA for the CDR3: TGTGCCAGCAGCTTATTAGGCAGGGACTCCTTTTCTGGGGCCAACGTCCTGACTTTC. Its protein is CASSLLGRDSFSGANVLTF. The full variable domain, in which reference TRBV11-3 and TRBJ2-6 provide the parts outside the CDR3, is EAGVVQSPRYKIIEKKQPVAFWCNPISGHNTLYWYLQNLGQGPELLIRYENEEAVDDSQLPKDRFSAERLKGVDSTLKIQPAELGDSAVYLCASSLLGRDSFSGANVLTFGAGSRLTVL.

The chain couples TRBV27 to TRBJ2-1; a weak D match, TRBD2 (5 bases). The CDR3 consists of 16 residues. Trimming cost V 2 bases and J 8 bases, with 19 bases left between them. Germline lookup yields CDR1 MNHEY and CDR2 SMNVEV (reference sequence). CDR3 residues: CASSLEPSGVSDEQFF. For the CDR3, the DNA is TGTGCCAGCAGTTTAGAGCCTTCCGGGGTCAGCGATGAGCAGTTCTTC.

V gene TRBV6-4 combines with J gene TRBJ2-1; D is perhaps TRBD1 (6 bases). CDR1 and CDR2 from the germline V gene are MRHNA and SNTAGT. The germline V and J ends were trimmed by 2 bases and 8 bases, with 7 bases remaining between them. This CDR3 spans 12 amino acids. The CDR3 protein is CASSDEGDEQFF. The DNA for the CDR3 is TGTGCCAGCAGTGACGAGGGGGATGAGCAGTTCTTC.

V usage is TRBV7-2 and J usage is TRBJ2-5; D unresolved. This CDR3 has 14 residues. CDR1 is SGHTA and CDR2 is FQGNSA in the germline V gene. Deletions cut 3 bases from V and 1 base from J, with 9 bases between. The CDR3 is CASSFGRGQETQYF. Written as DNA, the CDR3 is TGTGCCAGCAGCTTTGGTCGAGGCCAAGAGACCCAGTACTTC.

V is TRBV6-5 and J is TRBJ1-1; no clear D gene. This CDR3 region has 15 residues. Germline V gene sequence: CDR1 MNHEY, CDR2 SVGAGI. The germline V and J ends were trimmed by 5 bases and 7 bases, with 20 bases remaining between them. CDR3 bases: TGTGCCAGCAGTGCCCTGACACGGGGAACGCTTGAAGCTTTCTTT. Translated, it gives CASSALTRGTLEAFF.

Comments on this clone: At one boundary the junction diverges from the germline segment, which might be a read error. The V and J genes are TRBV18 and TRBJ1-6; TRBD1 matches 8 bases. The CDR3 runs 18 residues. Germline V gives CDR1 KGHSH, CDR2 LQKENI. CDR3 region: CASSPRTGSSSYNPPLHF. CDR3 DNA sequence: TGTGCCAGCTCACCAAGGACAGGGTCGAGCTCCTATAATCCACCCCTCCACTTT.

This rearrangement joins TRBV18 to TRBJ2-2; 8 positions match TRBD1. Germline V gene data show CDR1 as KGHSH and CDR2 as LQKENI. CDR3 length equals 16 residues. V lost 3 bases and J lost 5; bases outside the gene matches: 8. The CDR3 sequence: CASSPPTGVDTGELFF. The CDR3 nucleotides are TGTGCCAGCTCACCCCCGACAGGGGTGGATACCGGGGAGCTGTTTTTT. The complete variable domain, with remaining parts taken from reference TRBV18 and TRBJ2-2, reads NAGVMQNPRHLVRRRGQEARLRCSPMKGHSHVYWYRQLPEEGLKFMVYLQKENIIDESGMPKERFSAEFPKEGPSILRIQQVVRGDSAAYFCASSPPTGVDTGELFFGEGSRLTVL.

The rearrangement uses TRBV7-2 and TRBJ2-3; the match to TRBD2 covers 9 bases. The V segment lost 2 bases and the J segment 14 bases; nucleotides outside the gene matches: 5. The germline gives CDR1 SGHTA, CDR2 FQGNSA. CDR3 length: 12 amino acids. This CDR3 is CASSLRGRVVYF. CDR3 DNA: TGTGCCAGCAGCTTACGCGGGAGGGTTGTGTATTTT.

J is TRBJ1-4 and V is TRBV10-3; perhaps TRBD1 as D (6 bases). The V and J ends lost 6 bases and 5 bases respectively, with 10 bases between them. The germline V gene has CDR1 ENHRY and CDR2 SYGVKD. CDR3 length equals 13 residues. In DNA form, the CDR3 reads TGTGCCATCAGCCGGACAGTAAATGAAAAACTGTTTTTT. Translation gives CAISRTVNEKLFF.

This sequence joins TRBV10-2 and TRBJ1-5; D is unclear. CDR1 and CDR2 from the germline V gene are WSHSY and SAAADI. The V gene lost 4 bases and the J gene lost 2 bases, with 9 bases spanning the gap. This CDR3 is 14 amino acids long. Here the CDR3 reads CASSASLGNQPQHF. CDR3 DNA sequence: TGCGCCAGCAGTGCGTCTTTAGGCAATCAGCCCCAGCATTTT.

This clone occurred once. The chain carries TRBV7-2 and TRBJ1-3, with D unclear. This CDR3 contains 11 residues. V was shortened by 7 bases and J by 5 bases, with 6 bases between the two germline ends. Looked up from germline, CDR1 is SGHTA and CDR2 is FQGNSA. CDR3 in DNA: TGTGCCAGCACCTCCCGAAACACCATATATTTT. This translates into CASTSRNTIYF.

The V and J genes are TRBV6-1 and TRBJ2-3, with 7 bases identical to TRBD1. Germline V lookup: CDR1 MNHNS, CDR2 SASEGT. The CDR3 loop spans 14 amino acids. The trim removed 9 bases at V and 0 bases at J, leaving 6 bases unmatched. The chain's CDR3 is CARGQNSSTDTQYF. The CDR3 DNA is TGTGCCAGGGGACAGAATTCTAGCACAGATACGCAGTATTTT.

The V call is TRBV11-2, the J call TRBJ1-1; TRBD1 might be the D (5 bases). The CDR3 sequence is 14 residues long. V was cut by 5 bases and J by 0 bases, with 10 bases left in between. CDR1 SGHAT and CDR2 FQNNGV come from the germline V gene. CDR3 amino acids: CASSRQFMNTEAFF. The CDR3 DNA reads TGTGCCAGCAGCAGACAGTTTATGAACACTGAAGCTTTCTTT.

This chain links TRBV25-1 with TRBJ2-3; tentative D call: TRBD2 (7 bases). Trimming took 1 base from V and 4 from J, leaving 15 bases between them. This CDR3 region has 16 residues. Germline V gene lookup returns CDR1 MGHDK and CDR2 SYGVNS. The CDR3 reads CASSELGGDRADTQYF. CDR3 sequence (DNA): TGTGCCAGCAGTGAATTAGGGGGGGATCGGGCAGATACGCAGTATTTT. The full variable domain, rest sourced from reference TRBV25-1 and TRBJ2-3, is EADIYQTPRYLVIGTGKKITLECSQTMGHDKMYWYQQDPGMELHLIHYSYGVNSTEKGDLSSESTVSRIRTEHFPLTLESARPSHTSQYLCASSELGGDRADTQYFGPGTRLTVL.

The sample holds a few counts of this clone. The chain has TRBV18 and TRBJ1-3, with 8 nucleotides matching TRBD1. This CDR3 has 13 residues. Germline V CDR1 and CDR2: KGHSH, LQKENI. The V segment lost 5 bases and the J segment 4 bases; nucleotides outside the gene matches: 1. The chain's CDR3 is CASSDRGGNTIYF. The CDR3 coding sequence is TGTGCCAGCTCAGACAGGGGCGGAAACACCATATATTTT. The full variable domain, rest sourced from reference TRBV18 and TRBJ1-3, is NAGVMQNPRHLVRRRGQEARLRCSPMKGHSHVYWYRQLPEEGLKFMVYLQKENIIDESGMPKERFSAEFPKEGPSILRIQQVVRGDSAAYFCASSDRGGNTIYFGEGSWLTVV.

This chain joins TRBV25-1 and TRBJ1-5, with D uncertain. Germline CDR1 MGHDK, CDR2 SYGVNS. V lost 5 bases and J lost 2, with 7 bases in between. This CDR3 is built from 13 residues. The CDR3 DNA reads as TGTGCCAGCAGTTTCAATGGCAATCAGCCCCAGCATTTT. Amino acid sequence: CASSFNGNQPQHF.

A single count supports this clone. V gene TRBV19 combines with J gene TRBJ1-1; 7 bases align to TRBD1. Germline V gene data show CDR1 as LNHDA and CDR2 as SQIVND (reference sequence). V was clipped by 2 bases and J by 0 bases; unmatched bases: 3. This CDR3 region has 15 residues. The CDR3 nucleotides read TGTGCCAGTAGTATACAAGGGGGCCTGAACACTGAAGCTTTCTTT. Encoded protein: CASSIQGGLNTEAFF.

The chain combines TRBV2 with TRBJ1-5; D is possibly TRBD1 (6 bases). The CDR3 spans 13 residues. Trimming left V 7 bases short and J 7 bases short, with 14 bases between. Germline V CDR1 and CDR2: SNHLY, FYNNEI. The CDR3 loop is CASKQRGWQPQHF. For the CDR3, the DNA is TGTGCCAGCAAGCAAAGGGGGTGGCAGCCCCAGCATTTT.

This sequence joins TRBV7-9 and TRBJ2-7; TRBD1 matches at 10 bases. The CDR3 length is 14 residues. Trimming at V came to 3 bases and at J to 3 bases, leaving 2 bases not matched to a gene. CDR1 SEHNR and CDR2 FQNEAQ come from the germline V gene (reference sequence). The CDR3, as DNA: TGTGCCAGCAGCTTGACAGGGGGCCTCTACGAGCAGTACTTC. Protein: CASSLTGGLYEQYF.

This rearrangement joins TRBV14 to TRBJ2-3, with 10 nucleotides matching TRBD2. This CDR3 spans 18 amino acids. V lost 2 bases to trimming and J lost 1 base; unmatched junction nucleotides: 9. Germline loops: CDR1 SGHDN, CDR2 FVKESK. The CDR3 loop is CASSQHTLAGGGTDTQYF. CDR3 coding DNA: TGTGCCAGCAGCCAACACACTTTAGCGGGAGGAGGCACAGATACGCAGTATTTT.

This clone was observed once. The chain employs TRBV29-1 and TRBJ1-2; the match to TRBD1 covers 11 bases. CDR3 size: 14 residues. CDR1 is SQVTM and CDR2 is ANQGSEA in the germline V gene. The V and J ends lost 2 bases and 4 bases, in that order; junction bases with no gene match: 3. The CDR3 protein is CSVERTGGGYGYTF. As DNA, the CDR3 is TGCAGCGTTGAACGGACAGGGGGCGGCTATGGCTACACCTTC.

DNA for the CDR3: TGTGCCAGCAGCTTGGAAGGAGGATCCTACAATGAGCAGTTCTTC. Translating gives CASSLEGGSYNEQFF. The chain is built from TRBV5-4 and TRBJ2-1; a weak D match, TRBD2 (5 bases). Germline V gene sequence: CDR1 SGHNT, CDR2 YYREEE (reference sequence). The CDR3 covers 15 residues. Trimming left V 0 bases short and J 1 base short, with 8 bases between.

This chain uses TRBV19 with TRBJ1-2, with no clear D. The CDR3 runs 16 residues. Germline values: CDR1 LNHDA, CDR2 SQIVND (reference sequence). The V and J ends lost 3 bases and 4 bases respectively, with 18 bases between them. The CDR3 DNA reads TGTGCCAGTAGTATGTTTGCGGGCAGCGTAAGCTATGGCTACACCTTC. Translating gives CASSMFAGSVSYGYTF.

V is TRBV19 and J is TRBJ1-4; 8 nucleotides align to TRBD1. The germline gives CDR1 LNHDA, CDR2 SQIVND (reference sequence). Germline trimming cut 7 bases from V and 5 bases from J; bases unmatched to any gene: 6. CDR3 size: 14 residues. The CDR3 DNA reads as TGTGCCAGTAATCGACAGGGGCGAAATGAAAAACTGTTTTTT. It yields the protein CASNRQGRNEKLFF.

This chain uses TRBV2 with TRBJ2-2; 7 bases are a match to TRBD1. V was pared by 6 bases and J by 1 base, with 2 bases of the junction left unmatched. CDR1 SNHLY and CDR2 FYNNEI come from the germline V gene. The CDR3 loop spans 14 amino acids. The CDR3 coding sequence is TGTGCCAGCAGGGGACAGAGGAACACCGGGGAGCTGTTTTTT. Translated: CASRGQRNTGELFF. The whole variable domain, filled in from reference TRBV2 and TRBJ2-2, reads EPEVTQTPSHQVTQMGQEVILRCVPISNHLYFYWYRQILGQKVEFLVSFYNNEISEKSEIFDDQFSVERPDGSNFTLKIRSTKLEDSAMYFCASRGQRNTGELFFGEGSRLTVL.

CDR3 loop: CASNFGTGTEAFF. Here the CDR3 DNA reads TGTGCCAGCAACTTCGGGACAGGGACTGAAGCTTTCTTT. V gene TRBV11-3 combines with J gene TRBJ1-1, with 9 bases that match TRBD1. Losses at the gene ends were 7 bases for V and 5 bases for J; bases not matched to a gene: 5. Germline assignment: CDR1 SGHNT and CDR2 YENEEA. The CDR3 runs 13 residues.

The chain recombines TRBV25-1 with TRBJ2-6; possible D gene TRBD2, 6 bases. Trimming stripped 1 base from V and 4 bases from J, with 11 bases between. This CDR3 is 16 amino acids long. The germline V gene encodes CDR1 MGHDK and CDR2 SYGVNS. CDR3 nucleotides: TGTGCCAGCAGTGAATCGGGACTTAGGGGGGCCAACGTCCTGACTTTC. It yields the protein CASSESGLRGANVLTF. The complete variable domain, with remaining parts taken from reference TRBV25-1 and TRBJ2-6, reads EADIYQTPRYLVIGTGKKITLECSQTMGHDKMYWYQQDPGMELHLIHYSYGVNSTEKGDLSSESTVSRIRTEHFPLTLESARPSHTSQYLCASSESGLRGANVLTFGAGSRLTVL.

The genes are TRBV5-1 and TRBJ2-1; tentative D call: TRBD2 (5 bases). Trimming removed 3 bases from V and 9 bases from J, with 19 bases in between. Germline V gene sequence: CDR1 SGHRS, CDR2 YFSETQ. This CDR3 is 15 amino acids long. In nucleotides, the CDR3 is TGCGCCAGCAGCTCAAGCAACAAACCGGGGTCTGAGCAGTTCTTC. Protein product: CASSSSNKPGSEQFF. The variable domain in full, with the rest retrieved from reference TRBV5-1 and TRBJ2-1, is KAGVTQTPRYLIKTRGQQVTLSCSPISGHRSVSWYQQTPGQGLQFLFEYFSETQRNKGNFPGRFSGRQFSNSRSEMNVSTLELGDSALYLCASSSSNKPGSEQFFGPGTRLTVL.

This chain joins TRBV29-1 and TRBJ2-5, with TRBD2 matching over 7 bases. Looked up from germline, CDR1 is SQVTM and CDR2 is ANQGSEA. The CDR3 consists of 14 residues. V dropped 3 bases and J dropped 4; count of bases not matched to a gene: 8. The CDR3 DNA follows: TGCAGCGTTGACGTTCTGGGGGGGACAGAGACCCAGTACTTC. It yields the protein CSVDVLGGTETQYF.